This T cell receptor (beta chain) was observed in a study of T cell responses to AZD1222 COVID-19 vaccine. Assay: immunoSEQ multiplex PCR; the TCRdb copy retains only in-frame clones and omits some. The sample has over 100,000 clones, around 90% seen once. V lost 5 bases to trimming and J lost 1 base; unmatched junction nucleotides: 8. The CDR3 has 15 amino acids. Germline CDR1 and CDR2: SGHTA and FQGNSA. This chain connects TRBV7-2 to TRBJ2-7; the match to TRBD2 covers 7 bases. The specimen comprised peripheral blood, sampled on day 0 of AZD1222 vaccination. The TCR sequence derives from an adult in good health. CDR3 protein: CASSPIAGASYEQYF. The CDR3 DNA follows: TGTGCCAGCAGCCCCATAGCGGGCGCTTCCTACGAGCAGTACTTC.